These T cell receptor beta chains were read from a single sample in a study of control samples from healthy donors and cancer patients. Assay used: immunoSEQ multiplex PCR; TCRdb lists only in-frame clones, some missing. The sample lists some 130,000 clones; around 90% were seen once. The sample was blood. These receptors came from a man in his forties in good health. Each CDR3 is given with its conserved first and last residue. Each record gives: J gene, V gene, CDR3 protein.

>TRBJ1-1|TRBV28
CASSLRPSYTEAFF
>TRBJ2-3|TRBV24-1
CATSDLRTGCTDTQYF
>TRBJ2-1|TRBV19
CASSIDPPAFPGSEQFF
>TRBJ1-4|TRBV6-1
CASSANLGRAGEKLFF
>TRBJ2-7|TRBV2
CASTGQGFGEQYF
>TRBJ2-7|TRBV2
CASSVAGAYEQYF
>TRBJ1-1|TRBV30
CAWAQGMDTEAFF
>TRBJ2-5|TRBV7-2
CASSPSGLQETQYF
>TRBJ1-1|TRBV5-4
CASSFDRNTEAFF
>TRBJ2-5|TRBV10-2
CASRATLGRAETQYF
>TRBJ2-3|TRBV6-5
CASRVGGTDTQYF
>TRBJ2-2|TRBV27
CASNSGNTGELFF
>TRBJ1-2|TRBV5-1
CASSWDGLSYGYTF
>TRBJ1-5|TRBV27
CASSLSGTGGQPQHF
>TRBJ2-3|TRBV5-8
CASSLSLVSDTQYF
>TRBJ2-3|TRBV10-2
CASSQSDTQYF
>TRBJ2-4|TRBV6-5
CASSFDNIQYF
>TRBJ2-7|TRBV27
CASALGTGKYEQYF
>TRBJ2-1|TRBV7-9
CASTARSSYNEQFF
>TRBJ2-7|TRBV5-1
CASSLGGLAGNGGEQYF
>TRBJ2-2|TRBV7-9
CASSPSGQGLTRELFF
>TRBJ1-1|TRBV6-4
CASKRQSENTEAFF
>TRBJ2-7|TRBV30
CAFWNNYEQYF
>TRBJ2-3|TRBV9
CASSDPPTDTQYF
>TRBJ1-2|TRBV7-8
CASSLAHRNYGYTF
>TRBJ2-1|TRBV7-2
CASSFSGTSGYNEQFF